This record looks at one T cell receptor beta chain sequence and its context. Its antigen is not identified. Researchers used 5'RACE with constant-segment primers to make TCR alpha and TCR beta cDNA libraries that carry sample barcodes and UMIs. TCRdb analysed the 5' RACE reads with MiXCR anew, one entry per CDR3 protein. Of approximately 390,000 distinct CDR3 sequences in the sample, approximately 15% were seen once. This sample is part of a study of T-cell memory formation after mild COVID-19. Overall study results and limits: Among CD4+ contracting clones, most were CM and EM, and CD8+ ones EMRA. Whereas later expanders leaned CD4+, clones contracting day 15 to 85 showed a balanced CD4/CD8 makeup.

The V end was cut by 7 bases, the J end by 8 bases, with 18 bases between. The germline V gene has CDR1 MDHEN and CDR2 SYDVKM. The CDR3 consists of 15 residues. Material for sequencing was PBMCs or a T cell subset sorted from them (not recorded which). The clonotype was recovered from a man between 18 and 29 years old who had mild COVID-19 (a few samples of this study predate the infection). Cell type and time point are not known. V is TRBV28 and J is TRBJ1-6; D ambiguous. CDR3 loop: CASTRPGGRYSPLHF. CDR3 coding DNA: TGTGCCAGCACCCGTCCCGGAGGGAGGTATTCACCCCTCCACTTT.